This T cell receptor beta chain was obtained from a study of blood T cell repertoires in COVID-19. In the source study's methods: Amplification with reference gene primers provided the estimates of nucleated cell counts. Method: immunoSEQ multiplex PCR; TCRdb's copy keeps in-frame clones and lacks some. That table supplies the V and J calls and clone size; D and trimming were determined from the DNA. Of roughly 67,000 clones in the sample, roughly nine tenths were seen once. This TCR was recovered from a man in his forties or fifties with active COVID-19. The specimen was peripheral blood.

CDR3 sequence (DNA): TGTGCCAGCAGCTTCCCCAGGGGGCCCACCCATTCCATGAACACTGAAGCTTTCTTT. It yields the protein CASSFPRGPTHSMNTEAFF. The chain has TRBV7-9 and TRBJ1-1, with 8 bases lining up with TRBD1. With V trimmed by 3 bases and J by 0 bases, 15 bases remained unmatched. CDR1 SEHNR and CDR2 FQNEAQ come from the germline V gene (reference sequence). CDR3 length: 19 amino acids.